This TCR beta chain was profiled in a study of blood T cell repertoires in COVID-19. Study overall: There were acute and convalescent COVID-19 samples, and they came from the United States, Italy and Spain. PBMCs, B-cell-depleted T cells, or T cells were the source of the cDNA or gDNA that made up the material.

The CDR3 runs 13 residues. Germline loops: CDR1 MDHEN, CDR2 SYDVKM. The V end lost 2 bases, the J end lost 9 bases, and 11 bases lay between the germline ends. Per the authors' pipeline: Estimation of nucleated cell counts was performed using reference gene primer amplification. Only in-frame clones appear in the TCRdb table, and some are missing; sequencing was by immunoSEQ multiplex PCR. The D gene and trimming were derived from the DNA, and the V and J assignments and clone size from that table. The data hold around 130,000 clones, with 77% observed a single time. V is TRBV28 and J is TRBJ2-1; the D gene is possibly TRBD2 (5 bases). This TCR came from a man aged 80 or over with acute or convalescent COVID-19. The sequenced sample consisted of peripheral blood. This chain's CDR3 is CASSLGGLGEQFF. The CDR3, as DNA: TGTGCCAGCAGTTTAGGAGGATTAGGTGAGCAGTTCTTC.